Sequencing of this T cell receptor beta chain was carried out in a study of cytomegalovirus exposure and HLA in healthy donors. Study context: It was reported in a later analysis that the 100 to 150 validation repertoires used the same platform as the 666 first-cohort repertoires.

The method was immunoSEQ multiplex PCR; TCRdb's version includes in-frame clones alone and lacks a portion of them. Among fewer than 200,000 clones, 86% were seen once, and the ten largest hold less than 9.5%. The sequence came from a man younger than 45 in good health and CMV-seropositive. Sample: PBMCs.

The CDR3 loop reads CASSRRTSGRYEQYF. The CDR3 nucleotides are TGTGCCAGCAGCCGCAGGACTAGCGGGAGGTACGAGCAGTACTTC. This chain uses TRBV7-9 with TRBJ2-7; 14 nucleotides agree with TRBD2. CDR3 length equals 15 residues. CDR1 is SEHNR, CDR2 FQNEAQ, per germline (reference sequence). V lost 5 bases, J lost 4 bases, and 4 bases stayed unmatched.